A single sample is the source of the 32 T cell receptor beta chains below, sequenced in a study of OX40 agonist ivuxolimab in advanced cancers. The library came from the immunoSEQ multiplex PCR assay. In its TCRdb copy, this immuneACCESS table keeps in-frame sequences only and misses some clones. Where compared with another copy, unresolved V genes explain less than half of these, and the others have no known cause. The sample profile shows 95,000 to 100,000 clones; about 79% of them were found once. The ten largest clonotypes hold 1.4% to 1.5% of the sample. The sequenced sample was CD4+ or CD8+ T cells sorted from blood, obtained in a trial of the OX40 agonist ivuxolimab. The receptors shown here come from an adult with an advanced solid tumor such as melanoma, head and neck, liver or kidney cancer.

This clone appeared once. The chain links TRBV9 to TRBJ2-1; possibly TRBD2 for D (6 bases). The germline V gene has CDR1 SGDLS and CDR2 YYNGEE. This CDR3 is built from 17 residues. V was cut by 3 bases and J by 5 bases, with 21 bases left in between. The CDR3 sequence: CASSEGGGSSVDNEQFF. CDR3 DNA: TGTGCCAGCAGCGAGGGAGGAGGTTCTAGCGTAGACAATGAGCAGTTCTTC.

This clone was observed a handful of times. The genes are TRBV30 and TRBJ2-3; TRBD2 aligns across 10 bases. This CDR3 contains 14 residues. The ends lost 6 bases at V and 2 bases at J; junction bases unmatched: 5. The germline CDR1 and CDR2 sequences are GTSNPN and SVGIG (reference sequence). CDR3 amino acids: CACRLAGATDTQYF. DNA for the CDR3: TGTGCCTGCCGACTAGCGGGTGCCACAGATACGCAGTATTTT.

The V gene is TRBV11-2, the J gene TRBJ1-5; unclear D gene. Trimming removed 4 bases at V and 6 bases at J, with 19 bases between. CDR3 length: 16 residues. CDR1 SGHAT and CDR2 FQNNGV come from the germline V gene. The CDR3 DNA reads TGTGCCAGCAGCTCTCACCCATCGGGCGAGGGTCAGCCCCAGCATTTT. This codes for CASSSHPSGEGQPQHF.

This clone was counted between two and nine times. The chain uses TRBV10-3 and TRBJ2-7, with 7 bases fitting TRBD1. The CDR3 loop spans 17 amino acids. The germline V gene has CDR1 ENHRY and CDR2 SYGVKD. V lost 4 bases and J lost 4; bases outside the gene matches: 16. Written as DNA, the CDR3 is TGTGCCATCAGTGCCCCGCCGACAGGGAGAGTTAATTACGAGCAGTACTTC. Amino acid sequence: CAISAPPTGRVNYEQYF.

The V and J genes are TRBV18 and TRBJ1-5; no clear D. The CDR3 has 17 amino acids. Trimming pared 2 bases from V and 2 bases from J, leaving 16 bases between. Germline assignment: CDR1 KGHSH and CDR2 LQKENI. The CDR3 sequence is CASSPYGDPKGNQPQHF. In DNA form, the CDR3 reads TGTGCCAGCTCACCATACGGGGATCCCAAGGGCAATCAGCCCCAGCATTTT.

This clone has a handful of counts. This sequence joins TRBV7-2 and TRBJ1-1, with D tentatively TRBD1 (6 bases). The CDR3 consists of 15 residues. Trimming left V 5 bases short and J 3 bases short, with 16 bases between. Per germline, CDR1 SGHTA and CDR2 FQGNSA. CDR3 residues: CASSPAGGQDTEAFF. CDR3 in DNA: TGTGCCAGCAGCCCGGCCGGGGGCCAGGACACTGAAGCTTTCTTT.

This chain links TRBV5-1 with TRBJ2-3; D is possibly TRBD2 (6 bases). CDR1 SGHRS and CDR2 YFSETQ come from the germline V gene. The CDR3 is 16 amino acids. V lost 8 bases to trimming and J lost 0 bases, with 19 bases between them. The chain's CDR3 is CASRQRAGTSTDTQYF. For the CDR3, the DNA is TGCGCCAGTCGTCAGCGGGCAGGGACTAGCACAGATACGCAGTATTTT.

In DNA form, the CDR3 reads TGTGCCAGCAGTTTCGGGCAGGGCCTTGGATTTAATGAAAAACTGTTTTTT. It is translated as CASSFGQGLGFNEKLFF. V and J are TRBV28 and TRBJ1-4; TRBD1 is a possible D gene (5 bases). V was clipped by 3 bases and J by 4 bases, with 18 bases between them. Germline CDR1 MDHEN, CDR2 SYDVKM. CDR3 size: 17 residues.

The V call is TRBV6-5, the J call TRBJ2-5; no clear D. The CDR3 contains 13 residues. Per germline, CDR1 MNHEY and CDR2 SVGAGI. With 0 bases removed from V and 5 bases from J, the gap between germline ends came to 7 bases. CDR3 region: CASSYSISETQYF. In DNA, the CDR3 is TGTGCCAGCAGTTACTCGATAAGCGAGACCCAGTACTTC.

This clone was observed a few times. This chain connects TRBV18 to TRBJ1-2; no reliable D call. This CDR3 has 12 residues. Trimming removed 0 bases from V and 6 bases from J, with 5 bases in between. Germline V CDR1 and CDR2: KGHSH, LQKENI. CDR3 amino acids: CASSPPMDGYTF. The CDR3 bases are TGTGCCAGCTCACCACCTATGGATGGCTACACCTTC.

The V gene is TRBV6-5, the J gene TRBJ1-1; D perhaps matches TRBD1 (6 bases). CDR1 and CDR2 from the germline V gene are MNHEY and SVGAGI. The CDR3 is 14 residues long. With 7 bases removed from V and 5 bases from J, the gap between germline ends came to 17 bases. CDR3 bases: TGTGCCAGCACTCGAGGGGGGGAGGGGACTGAAGCTTTCTTT. Protein sequence: CASTRGGEGTEAFF.

This clone was detected only once. V is TRBV9 and J is TRBJ2-2; D ambiguous. The CDR3 is made up of 16 amino acids. Germline lookup yields CDR1 SGDLS and CDR2 YYNGEE. With 0 bases removed from V and 5 bases from J, the gap between germline ends came to 14 bases. The DNA for the CDR3 is TGTGCCAGCAGCGTAGGTGCGACACCTCGGACCGGGGAGCTGTTTTTT. It codes for CASSVGATPRTGELFF.

This clone was counted a single time. The genes are TRBV28 and TRBJ2-2; the match to TRBD2 covers 7 bases. J gave up 4 bases and V 2 bases, and 7 bases lay outside the gene matches. The CDR3 is 16 amino acids. The germline V gene encodes CDR1 MDHEN and CDR2 SYDVKM. CDR3 residues: CASSLLTSPTTGELFF. The DNA of the CDR3 is TGTGCCAGCAGTTTACTGACTAGCCCTACCACCGGGGAGCTGTTTTTT.

The chain employs TRBV30 and TRBJ2-3, with 12 bases matching TRBD2. V gave up 2 bases and J gave up 4 bases; unmatched junction bases: 4. CDR1 and CDR2 from the germline V gene are GTSNPN and SVGIG (reference sequence). CDR3 length: 15 residues. Written as DNA, the CDR3 is TGTGCCTGGAGTAGCCTAGCGGGAGGGGCAGATACGCAGTATTTT. It translates to CAWSSLAGGADTQYF.

This chain joins TRBV6-1 and TRBJ2-3, with 15 bases that match TRBD2. Germline V lookup: CDR1 MNHNS, CDR2 SASEGT. V was clipped by 3 bases and J by 1 base; unmatched bases: 5. The CDR3 is 18 residues long. This CDR3 reads CASSEWTSGRAGTDTQYF. Written as DNA, the CDR3 is TGTGCCAGCAGTGAGTGGACTAGCGGGAGGGCCGGCACAGATACGCAGTATTTT.

This clone showed up just once. This chain connects TRBV7-2 to TRBJ2-1; D not resolved. The CDR3 is 11 residues long. The V gene lost 5 bases and the J gene lost 8 bases, with 7 bases spanning the gap. Germline CDR1 and CDR2: SGHTA and FQGNSA. Here the CDR3 DNA reads TGTGCCAGCAGCCTCAGATATGAGCAGTTCTTC. Its translation is CASSLRYEQFF.

V is TRBV6-1 and J is TRBJ1-6; unclear D gene. The CDR3 is 14 residues long. V lost 5 bases, J lost 4 bases, and 9 bases lay in between. CDR1 MNHNS and CDR2 SASEGT come from the germline V gene. CDR3 coding DNA: TGTGCCAGCAGTAAGGCGTGGTATAATTCACCCCTCCACTTT. This gives the protein CASSKAWYNSPLHF.

V gene TRBV28 combines with J gene TRBJ1-2; D perhaps matches TRBD1 (6 bases). Trimming took 5 bases from V and 4 from J, leaving 20 bases between them. The germline CDR1 and CDR2 sequences are MDHEN and SYDVKM. The CDR3 has 16 amino acids. CDR3 nucleotides: TGTGCCAGCAGTCCGAAGGGGCCGAAACAGGGCTATGGCTACACCTTC. It encodes CASSPKGPKQGYGYTF.

The V and J genes are TRBV4-2 and TRBJ2-3; TRBD1 agrees at 9 bases. CDR3 length equals 14 residues. The V gene end was trimmed by 1 base and the J gene end by 5 bases; junction bases not matched to a gene: 1. Germline loops: CDR1 LGHNA, CDR2 YNFKEQ. CDR3 protein: CASSQGGQGDTQYF. In DNA form, the CDR3 reads TGTGCCAGCAGCCAAGGGGGACAGGGAGATACGCAGTATTTT.

The rearrangement joins TRBV6-4 to TRBJ1-4; D remains ambiguous. This CDR3 region has 14 residues. Germline assignment: CDR1 MRHNA and CDR2 SNTAGT. The ends were cut back, 7 bases at V and 3 bases at J, with 12 bases in the middle. CDR3 nucleotide sequence: TGTGCCAGCACCTACTTTTCAGCTAATGAAAAACTGTTTTTT. This gives the protein CASTYFSANEKLFF.

The chain is built from TRBV5-6 and TRBJ1-3; D call uncertain. V lost 4 bases and J 0 bases, leaving 8 bases between the germline ends. The CDR3 totals 14 residues. Germline loops: CDR1 SGHDT, CDR2 YYEEEE. The CDR3 DNA follows: TGTGCCAGCAGCCCCGTAGGCTCTGGAAACACCATATATTTT. Encoded protein: CASSPVGSGNTIYF.

The chain combines TRBV9 with TRBJ1-1, with D perhaps TRBD1 (6 bases). Germline V gene sequence: CDR1 SGDLS, CDR2 YYNGEE. The V and J ends lost 4 bases and 1 base respectively, with 20 bases between them. The CDR3 contains 17 residues. This CDR3 is CASSSLLRGIPNTEAFF. CDR3 sequence (DNA): TGTGCCAGCAGCTCCCTGTTAAGGGGGATACCGAACACTGAAGCTTTCTTT.

This clone was seen ten or more times. The chain's CDR3 is CASSLELNYGYTF. Here the CDR3 DNA reads TGTGCCAGCAGCTTAGAACTTAACTATGGCTACACCTTC. The chain carries TRBV7-2 and TRBJ1-2, with unresolved D. This CDR3 comprises 13 residues. Germline V CDR1 and CDR2: SGHTA, FQGNSA. V was clipped by 1 base and J by 1 base, with 4 bases between them.

J is TRBJ2-7 and V is TRBV28; D is possibly TRBD1 (6 bases). Germline V gene lookup returns CDR1 MDHEN and CDR2 SYDVKM. Trimming stripped 7 bases from V and 3 bases from J, with 16 bases between. The CDR3 covers 14 residues. The DNA for the CDR3 is TGTGCCAGCACACAGGGAAGTATAGGCTACGAGCAGTACTTC. This translates into CASTQGSIGYEQYF.

V usage is TRBV18 and J usage is TRBJ1-6; D gene ambiguous. V lost 1 base to trimming and J lost 4 bases, with 8 bases between them. Germline V lookup: CDR1 KGHSH, CDR2 LQKENI. The CDR3 loop spans 15 amino acids. CDR3 in amino acids: CASSPLDAYNSPLHF. The CDR3 DNA sequence: TGTGCCAGCTCACCACTGGATGCTTATAATTCACCCCTCCACTTT.

The genes are TRBV19 and TRBJ2-1, with D possibly being TRBD2 (6 bases). This CDR3 contains 15 residues. The ends were cut back, 5 bases at V and 7 bases at J, with 18 bases in the middle. CDR1 is LNHDA and CDR2 is SQIVND in the germline V gene (reference sequence). The CDR3 loop is CASSPPSGGFNEQFF. Written as DNA, the CDR3 is TGTGCCAGTAGTCCTCCTTCCGGGGGATTTAATGAGCAGTTCTTC.

Note on this clone: Distinct nucleotide sequences in the sample also encode this CDR3. The chain uses TRBV28 and TRBJ1-6; D gene uncertain. Between the trimmed V and J ends, which lost 3 bases and 9 bases, there was a span of 9 bases. CDR1 is MDHEN and CDR2 is SYDVKM in the germline V gene. CDR3 length: 13 amino acids. DNA for the CDR3: TGTGCCAGCAGTTTGCGGGTAGCTTCACCCCTCCACTTT. Translated, it gives CASSLRVASPLHF. Together with reference TRBV28 and TRBJ1-6, the CDR3 gives the full variable domain: DVKVTQSSRYLVKRTGEKVFLECVQDMDHENMFWYRQDPGLGLRLIYFSYDVKMKEKGDIPEGYSVSREKKERFSLILESASTNQTSMYLCASSLRVASPLHFGNGTRLTVT.

This CDR3 reads CASSVTGVEGKLFF. The CDR3 nucleotides read TGTGCCAGCAGCGTAACAGGGGTGGAAGGAAAACTGTTTTTT. The chain joins TRBV9 to TRBJ1-4, with TRBD1 matching over 7 bases. Germline V CDR1 and CDR2: SGDLS, YYNGEE. V lost 1 base to trimming and J lost 10 bases; unmatched junction nucleotides: 7. CDR3 length: 14 amino acids.

This chain connects TRBV6-5 to TRBJ1-4; D is perhaps TRBD1 (6 bases). V dropped 4 bases and J dropped 9 bases, with 12 bases sitting between them. The germline V gene has CDR1 MNHEY and CDR2 SVGAGI. The CDR3 totals 13 residues. For the CDR3, the DNA is TGTGCCAGCAGTTTCGGACAGAATAAAAAACTGTTTTTT. Translation: CASSFGQNKKLFF.

V is TRBV12-5 and J is TRBJ2-1, with D perhaps matching TRBD1 (5 bases). V was shortened by 6 bases and J by 7 bases, with 13 bases between the two germline ends. CDR1 and CDR2 from the germline V gene are LGHNT and FRNRAP. This CDR3 comprises 13 residues. The CDR3 coding sequence is TGTGCTAGTGGCAACCCGACAGTGAATGAGCAGTTCTTC. Its translation is CASGNPTVNEQFF.

The chain joins TRBV11-2 to TRBJ1-6, with a possible D match to TRBD1 (6 bases). Germline V lookup: CDR1 SGHAT, CDR2 FQNNGV. Trimming stripped 2 bases from V and 7 bases from J, with 15 bases between. The length of the CDR3 is 16 residues. For the CDR3, the DNA is TGTGCCAGCAGCTTAAATGGGGAAAGGGGGAATTCACCCCTCCACTTT. Amino acid sequence: CASSLNGERGNSPLHF.

This clone was picked up a small number of times. The chain has TRBV19 and TRBJ2-5; 13 bases map to TRBD2. The germline V gene has CDR1 LNHDA and CDR2 SQIVND (reference sequence). With V trimmed by 4 bases and J by 5 bases, 4 bases remained unmatched. The CDR3 runs 15 residues. CDR3 nucleotides: TGTGCCAGTAGTACCGGGACTAGCGGGACGGAGACCCAGTACTTC. Amino acid sequence: CASSTGTSGTETQYF. Complete variable domain (other parts from reference TRBV19 and TRBJ2-5): DGGITQSPKYLFRKEGQNVTLSCEQNLNHDAMYWYRQDPGQGLRLIYYSQIVNDFQKGDIAEGYSVSREKKESFPLTVTSAQKNPTAFYLCASSTGTSGTETQYFGPGTRLLVL.